The rows below give T cell receptor beta chains drawn from one sample of a study of PD-L1 blockade in urothelial cancer. TCRdb's copy holds only in-frame clones and misses some; the assay was immunoSEQ multiplex PCR. The sample yields roughly 56,000 clones, roughly 87% seen once. This specimen was PBMCs, taken around atezolizumab (anti-PD-L1) treatment. The receptors shown here come from a man between 65 and 85 years old with urothelial cancer. CDR3s include the opening cysteine and the closing phenylalanine or tryptophan. A D gene is named only where the DNA matches it firmly.

D gene	V gene	J gene	CDR3 DNA	CDR3 protein
TRBD1	TRBV14	TRBJ2-5	TGTGCCAGCAGCCGGGACAGGGGGTATGAGACCCAGTACTTC	CASSRDRGYETQYF
TRBD1	TRBV7-9	TRBJ2-5	TGTGCCAGCAGCCCCGTGACAGGGCTGCAAGAGACCCAGTACTTC	CASSPVTGLQETQYF
TRBD2	TRBV5-4	TRBJ2-2	TGTGCCACCAGGGGCGGGACTAGGAGCACCGGGGAGCTGTTTTTT	CATRGGTRSTGELFF
NA	TRBV6-4	TRBJ1-1	TGTGCCAGCAGTGCGACGGGGTTTGGCACTGAAGCTTTCTTT	CASSATGFGTEAFF
NA	TRBV27	TRBJ1-2	TGTGCCAGCAGTTTATCGACGGGCCAGGGTGGCTACACCTTC	CASSLSTGQGGYTF
TRBD2	TRBV2	TRBJ2-7	TGTGCCAGCGGAAGGGGGACTAGACCCTACGAGCAGTACTTC	CASGRGTRPYEQYF
NA	TRBV28	TRBJ1-1	TGTGCCAGCAACGTGGTCTCCACTAACACTGAAGCTTTCTTT	CASNVVSTNTEAFF
TRBD1	TRBV27	TRBJ1-3	TGTGCCAGCAGTTCGCCCCAGGGGGGAAGGTTTGGAAACACCATATATTTT	CASSSPQGGRFGNTIYF
NA	TRBV6-6	TRBJ2-3	TGTGCCAGCAGCCCTTCTAGCGCCACGCAGTATTTT	CASSPSSATQYF
TRBD2	TRBV5-1	TRBJ2-3	TGCGCCAGCAGCTTGGCCCCTAGCGGTACTAGCACAGATACGCAGTATTTT	CASSLAPSGTSTDTQYF